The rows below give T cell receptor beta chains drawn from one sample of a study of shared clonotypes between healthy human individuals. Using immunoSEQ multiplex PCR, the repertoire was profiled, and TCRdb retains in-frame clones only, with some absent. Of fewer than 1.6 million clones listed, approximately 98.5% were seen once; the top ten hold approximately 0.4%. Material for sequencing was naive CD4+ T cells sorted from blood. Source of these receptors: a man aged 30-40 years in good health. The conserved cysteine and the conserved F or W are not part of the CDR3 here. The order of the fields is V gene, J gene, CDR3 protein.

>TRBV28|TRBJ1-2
ASTDAGQHNYGYT
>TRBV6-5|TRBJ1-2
ASSPWTGGSWDYT
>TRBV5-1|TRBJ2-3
ASSLDGSTDTQY
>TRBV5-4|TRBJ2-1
ASSLAGGSGNEQF
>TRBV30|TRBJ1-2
AWSATGADGYT
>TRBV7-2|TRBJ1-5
ASSLVQGANQPQH
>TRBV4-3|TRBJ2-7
ASSHADRGYEQY
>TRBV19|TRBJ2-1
ASSIRGLVGHEQF
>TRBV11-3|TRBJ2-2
ASSLRDTGELF
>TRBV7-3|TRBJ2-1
ASSPGLGSTFYNEQF
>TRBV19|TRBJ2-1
ASSMNGRGNEQF
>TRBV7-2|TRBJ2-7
ASSLAGEQY
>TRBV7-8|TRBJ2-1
ASSLGRIAGYNEQF
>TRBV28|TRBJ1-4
ASSPYLTNEKLF
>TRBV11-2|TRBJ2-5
ASSLTGRETQY
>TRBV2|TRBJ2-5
ASSVGTSGSWETQY
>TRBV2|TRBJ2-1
ASSQTRGEQF
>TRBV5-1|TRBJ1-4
ASSWFSNEKLF
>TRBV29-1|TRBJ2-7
SVPTQGLPYEQY
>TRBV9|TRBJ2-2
ASSPSLRTGELF
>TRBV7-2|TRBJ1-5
ASSLRAWGNQPQH
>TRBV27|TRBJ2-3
ASSLLTGNEDTQY
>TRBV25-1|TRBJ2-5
ASSEGGSFETQY
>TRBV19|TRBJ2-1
ASSIGGPSGSPQYNEQF
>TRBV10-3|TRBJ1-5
ATLPSGTGWDQPQH
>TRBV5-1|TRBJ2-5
ASSLQGAETQY
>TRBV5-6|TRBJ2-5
ASSLKAAETQY
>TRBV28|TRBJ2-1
ASSGGGGLARSSYNEQF
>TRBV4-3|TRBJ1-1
ASRRIGGNTEAF
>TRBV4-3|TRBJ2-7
ASSQDLRLAHEQY
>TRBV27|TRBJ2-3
ASKGTALIPDTQY
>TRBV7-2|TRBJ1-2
ASSPGAGRDYGYT
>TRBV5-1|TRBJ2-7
ASSASGSLYEQY
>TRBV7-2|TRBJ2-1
ASSSWVDNEQF
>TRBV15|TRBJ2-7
ATSRDVISSYEQY
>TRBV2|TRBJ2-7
ASLGGSGNYEQY
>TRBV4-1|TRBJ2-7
ASSPVGQHYEQY
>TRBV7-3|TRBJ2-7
ASSLRGTKQAYEQY
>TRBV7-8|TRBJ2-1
ASSLAVQPEQF
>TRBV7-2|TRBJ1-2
ASSLDRVQGVGYT
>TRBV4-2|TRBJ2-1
ASSQESLGGRGNEQF
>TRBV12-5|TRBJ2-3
ASGFRGLDTQY
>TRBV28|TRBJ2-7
ASSLLRGYEQY
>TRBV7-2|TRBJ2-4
ASSLVRGVNIQY
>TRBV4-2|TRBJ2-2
ASSGGTSGGSGTGELF
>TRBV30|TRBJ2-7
AWSRQGEQY
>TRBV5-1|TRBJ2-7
ASSFNGAYEQY
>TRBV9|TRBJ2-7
ASSVDPSGRFEQY
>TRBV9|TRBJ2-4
ASSVAPGNIQY